These T cell receptor beta chains were read from a single sample in a study of control samples from healthy donors and cancer patients. The method was immunoSEQ multiplex PCR; TCRdb's version includes in-frame clones alone and lacks a portion of them. The table lists approximately 70,000 clones, around nine tenths of them singletons. Sequencing used PBMCs. All receptors derive from a man in his sixties with lung cancer. The CDR3 runs from the conserved cysteine through the conserved F or W. A D gene is named only where the DNA matches it firmly. Only some rows state a clone size, as once, few, many or a class for expanded clones.

j_call cdr3_length d_call clone_size v_call cdr3_nt cdr3_aa
TRBJ1-2 14 . . TRBV7-2 TGTGCCAGCAGCTTTAACCGGGGGACTAATGGCTACACCTTC CASSFNRGTNGYTF
TRBJ2-1 14 TRBD2 few TRBV30 TGTGCCTGGAGTGTAGCGGGGGCGTACAATGAGCAGTTCTTC CAWSVAGAYNEQFF
TRBJ1-2 16 . . TRBV7-2 TGTGCCAGCAGCTCAATGCGGGGGAGGGTATACTATGGCTACACCTTC CASSSMRGRVYYGYTF
TRBJ1-2 15 . . TRBV3-1/TRBV3-2 TGTGCCAGCAGCCAAGGGGCACTGGGGGCGCTCGGCTACACCTTC CASSQGALGALGYTF
TRBJ2-3 17 TRBD2 . TRBV25-1 TGTGCCAGCAGCGTCGTAGGACTAGCGGGGGGCGGAGATACGCAGTATTTT CASSVVGLAGGGDTQYF
TRBJ2-4 15 TRBD2 . TRBV7-8 TGTGCCAGCAGCTTAGCGAGCGGGGGCGGGAACATTCAGTACTTC CASSLASGGGNIQYF
TRBJ1-3 16 . . TRBV9 TGTGCCAGCAGCGTCCGAGGCTCTGGCTCTGGAAACACCATATATTTT CASSVRGSGSGNTIYF
TRBJ1-4 15 . . TRBV2 TGTGCCAGCAGAGCCCAGGGTTTAGATAATGAAAAACTGTTTTTT CASRAQGLDNEKLFF
TRBJ2-2 15 . . TRBV6-4 TGTGCCAGCAGTGACAGGGGACGGGACACCGGGGAGCTGTTTTTT CASSDRGRDTGELFF
TRBJ2-7 11 . few TRBV30 TGTGCCTGGAGTGACGACTACGAGCAGTACTTC CAWSDDYEQYF
TRBJ2-3 15 TRBD1 . TRBV5-1 TGCGCCAGCAGCTTGGGGACAGGAATCCCAGATACGCAGTATTTT CASSLGTGIPDTQYF
TRBJ2-3 12 . . TRBV7-2 TGTGCCAGCAGCGTCGGACTCTTAACGCAGTATTTT CASSVGLLTQYF
TRBJ1-1 17 . once TRBV7-9 TGTGCCAGCAGCTCTTGGGGAACGGGGTATTTGAACACTGAAGCTTTCTTT CASSSWGTGYLNTEAFF
TRBJ2-3 14 . . TRBV7-3 TGTGCCAGCACTTTAGGGCCAAGCACAGATACGCAGTATTTT CASTLGPSTDTQYF
TRBJ2-3 15 . . TRBV3-1/TRBV3-2 TGTGCCAGCAGCCAAGTGGCGGGGTTCACAGATACGCAGTATTTT CASSQVAGFTDTQYF
TRBJ2-7 16 . . TRBV9 TGTGCCAGCAGCGTGGCCGGGGCACCGTCCTCCTACGAGCAGTACTTC CASSVAGAPSSYEQYF
TRBJ2-3 14 TRBD2 . TRBV5-1 TGCGCCAGCAGACCGGGACTAGCGAAGGATACGCAGTATTTT CASRPGLAKDTQYF
TRBJ2-2 16 . . TRBV4-1 TGCGCCAGCAGCCAAGATCTTACGACGAACACCGGGGAGCTGTTTTTT CASSQDLTTNTGELFF
TRBJ2-5 16 TRBD1 . TRBV7-8 TGTGCCAGCAGCTTAGAGGGGGCGAGTCTAGGGGAGACCCAGTACTTC CASSLEGASLGETQYF
TRBJ2-5 13 . . TRBV7-3 TGTGCCAGCAGCCTAGGGGGGCGGGAGACCCAGTACTTC CASSLGGRETQYF
TRBJ1-3 16 . . TRBV11-1 TGTGCCAGCAGCTTGCTCAACAGGAACTCTGGAAACACCATATATTTT CASSLLNRNSGNTIYF
TRBJ2-1 17 TRBD1 once TRBV11-2 TGTGCCAGCAGCTTAGATGCCCGGCGACAGGGCTACAATGAGCAGTTCTTC CASSLDARRQGYNEQFF
TRBJ2-3 15 TRBD2 . TRBV5-6 TGTGCCAGCAGCTTGACTAGCGGTAGCCCAGATACGCAGTATTTT CASSLTSGSPDTQYF
TRBJ2-4 14 . . TRBV3-1/TRBV3-2 TGTGCCAGCAGCCCGACTGTAGCCAAGGACATTCAGTACTTC CASSPTVAKDIQYF
TRBJ1-5 15 . . TRBV30 TGTGCCTGGAGTGCGCAGGGAGGGCACAATCAGCCCCAGCATTTT CAWSAQGGHNQPQHF
TRBJ1-2 14 TRBD1 . TRBV6-1 TGTGCCAGCAGTGAAGGGACAGGGTGGTATGGCTACACCTTC CASSEGTGWYGYTF
TRBJ2-1 14 . . TRBV6-5 TGTGCCAGCAGTTACTCGGAACTTAACAATGAGCAGTTCTTC CASSYSELNNEQFF
TRBJ2-1 16 TRBD1 . TRBV5-4 TGTGCCAGCAGCTTGGGGACAGGGGGCGTTCAGAATGAGCAGTTCTTC CASSLGTGGVQNEQFF
TRBJ2-6 17 TRBD1 . TRBV27 TGTGCCAGCAGCGCGGACAGGGGATGGGCTGGGGCCAACGTCCTGACTTTC CASSADRGWAGANVLTF
TRBJ1-1 13 . . TRBV18 TGTGCCAGCTCACCTAATGGCGTCACTGAAGCTTTCTTT CASSPNGVTEAFF
TRBJ1-4 11 . . TRBV20-1 TGCAGTGTAGGGACAATCGAAAAACTGTTTTTT CSVGTIEKLFF
TRBJ1-5 11 . . TRBV7-2 TGTGCCAGCAGCCTTTATGGCCAAGTGCATTTT CASSLYGQVHF
TRBJ1-3 12 . few TRBV7-3 TGTGCCAGCAGCTTATACGGAAACACCATATATTTT CASSLYGNTIYF
TRBJ1-1 14 TRBD1 few TRBV6-1 TGTGCCAGCAGTGAAGGACACAGGGGGCGGGAAGCTTTCTTT CASSEGHRGREAFF
TRBJ2-3 17 TRBD2 . TRBV5-1 TGCGCCAGCAGCTTGGGACTAGCGGGGGGGTACACAGATACGCAGTATTTT CASSLGLAGGYTDTQYF
TRBJ2-4 13 . few TRBV12-3/TRBV12-4 TGTGCCAGCAGTTTAAGTAGGGAGGACATTCAGTACTTC CASSLSREDIQYF
TRBJ1-1 14 . . TRBV10-2 TGCGCCAGCAGAAAGACAGGTATGAACACTGAAGCTTTCTTT CASRKTGMNTEAFF
TRBJ2-1 15 . . TRBV5-1 TGCGCCAGCAGCTACCGGGACGGAGCCTACAATGAGCAGTTCTTC CASSYRDGAYNEQFF
TRBJ2-5 13 . . TRBV12-3/TRBV12-4 TGTGCCAGCAGTTTTGAGGGGCGCGGGACCCAGTACTTC CASSFEGRGTQYF
TRBJ1-5 15 TRBD1 . TRBV7-2 TGTGCCAGCAGCTTAGCCACAGGGGGATATCAGCCCCAGCATTTT CASSLATGGYQPQHF
TRBJ1-2 13 . . TRBV20-1 TGCAGTGCTAGTACAGGGCGCTACTATGGCTACACCTTC CSASTGRYYGYTF
TRBJ1-1 11 . . TRBV19 TGTGCCAGTAGGGGAGATTTGCGAGCTTTCTTT CASRGDLRAFF
TRBJ2-3 13 . . TRBV7-6 TGTGCCAGCAGCTTAGGAACGTCAGATACGCAGTATTTT CASSLGTSDTQYF
TRBJ2-4 17 TRBD1 . TRBV9 TGTGCCAGCAGCGTAGGACAGGGGGTCCCAGGGCAAAACATTCAGTACTTC CASSVGQGVPGQNIQYF
TRBJ2-5 13 TRBD2 . TRBV6-5 TGTGCCAGCAGTTATGTGGGGGGGGAGACCCAGTACTTC CASSYVGGETQYF
TRBJ1-5 13 TRBD1 . TRBV2 TGTGCCACGTCGACAGGGGGCGATCAGCCCCAGCATTTT CATSTGGDQPQHF
TRBJ2-3 15 . . TRBV5-1 TGCGCCAGCAGCCAACCGACAGGCCCCACAGATACGCAGTATTTT CASSQPTGPTDTQYF
TRBJ2-5 14 TRBD2 . TRBV7-2 TGTGCCAGCCGTGCCGGGACTAGGGCCGAGACCCAGTACTTC CASRAGTRAETQYF
TRBJ2-4 19 . . TRBV10-3 TGTGCCATCAGTGAGTCAACAGGGAAAAATGGAATAGCCAAAAACATTCAGTACTTC CAISESTGKNGIAKNIQYF
TRBJ2-1 14 . . TRBV24-1 TGTGCCACCAACTCGGGGGAGTCCTACAATGAGCAGTTCTTC CATNSGESYNEQFF
TRBJ1-3 15 TRBD1 . TRBV29-1 TGCAGCGTTGTTTTGGGCGGACAGGGTTTCGGCACCATATATTTT CSVVLGGQGFGTIYF
TRBJ2-1 16 TRBD2 . TRBV9 TGTGCCAGCAGCGTAGGGGGCGGGGGGGCCCAGGATGAGCAGTTCTTC CASSVGGGGAQDEQFF
TRBJ2-7 12 . few TRBV7-9 TGTGCCAGCAGCTTTTCAGGCGACGAGCAGTACTTC CASSFSGDEQYF
TRBJ1-1 12 TRBD1 . TRBV29-1 TGCAGCGTCCAGGGGGATCGGTATGAAGCTTTCTTT CSVQGDRYEAFF
TRBJ1-6 13 . . TRBV9 TGTGCCAGCAGCGTAGCCTCAAATTCACCCCTCCACTTT CASSVASNSPLHF
TRBJ2-1 14 . . TRBV18 TGTGCCAGCTCACCACCGAGGACTACCAATGAGCAGTTCTTC CASSPPRTTNEQFF